The 14 T cell receptor beta chains below were found in one sample sequenced in a study of cytomegalovirus exposure and HLA in healthy donors. A multiplex PCR was run with 60 Vbeta primers and 13 Jbeta primers. Data came from immunoSEQ multiplex PCR; TCRdb stores just in-frame clones and leaves some out. The sample yields 95,000 to 150,000 clones, over 6.5% seen once. The specimen sequenced was PBMCs. The receptors originated from a woman in her thirties or forties in good health and CMV-seropositive.

This clone came up a few times. The chain employs TRBV6-6 and TRBJ2-1; weak D call: TRBD2 (6 bases). Trimming cost V 4 bases and J 9 bases, with 16 bases left between them. The germline gives CDR1 MNHNY, CDR2 SVGAGI (reference sequence). CDR3 length: 14 amino acids. In nucleotides, the CDR3 is TGTGCCAGCAGTTTCTCCCTCACAGCGGGTGAGCAGTTCTTC. Translating gives CASSFSLTAGEQFF.

The chain uses TRBV5-1 and TRBJ1-1, with 8 bases aligning to TRBD1. V lost 5 bases and J lost 7; bases outside the gene matches: 7. Germline V lookup: CDR1 SGHRS, CDR2 YFSETQ. The length of the CDR3 is 13 residues. Written as DNA, the CDR3 is TGCGCCAGCAGTAAGGACAGGGTGAGTGAAGCTTTCTTT. Translating it yields CASSKDRVSEAFF.

This clone was seen only a few times. This chain uses TRBV2 with TRBJ1-1, with TRBD1 matching over 8 bases. There are 17 residues in the CDR3. The J segment lost 3 bases and the V segment lost 4 bases, leaving 13 bases of the junction unmatched. Germline assignment: CDR1 SNHLY and CDR2 FYNNEI. CDR3 sequence (DNA): TGTGCCAGCAGTGCCCCCCGGACAGGGAGGGGGGACACTGAAGCTTTCTTT. This codes for CASSAPRTGRGDTEAFF.

This clone showed up many times. The chain couples TRBV7-9 to TRBJ2-7, with D tentatively TRBD2 (6 bases). Germline V gene sequence: CDR1 SEHNR, CDR2 FQNEAQ (reference sequence). The CDR3 covers 15 residues. Trimming shortened V by 5 bases and J by 0 bases, and 14 bases separated the two germline ends. The CDR3 DNA follows: TGTGCCAGCAGCGCCGGGACTCTCAGCTCCTACGAGCAGTACTTC. Protein product: CASSAGTLSSYEQYF.

This chain connects TRBV13 to TRBJ2-1; TRBD1 matches 10 bases. CDR3 length equals 17 residues. The germline gives CDR1 PRHDT, CDR2 FYEKMQ (reference sequence). Germline trimming cut 4 bases from V and 7 bases from J; bases unmatched to any gene: 13. CDR3: CASSWTGTGAAKNEQFF. The CDR3, as DNA: TGTGCCAGCAGCTGGACCGGGACAGGGGCGGCTAAAAATGAGCAGTTCTTC.

The sample holds a few counts of this clone. The rearrangement uses TRBV11-2 and TRBJ1-1; 7 bases are a match to TRBD1. This CDR3 is 14 amino acids long. Per the germline V gene, CDR1 is SGHAT and CDR2 is FQNNGV. The junction had 4 bases not matched to a gene; V was cut back by 5 bases and J by 1 base. The CDR3 coding sequence is TGTGCCAGCAGCCGACAGGGCGGGAACACTGAAGCTTTCTTT. It is translated as CASSRQGGNTEAFF. Full variable domain (outside the CDR3, taken from reference TRBV11-2 and TRBJ1-1): EAGVAQSPRYKIIEKRQSVAFWCNPISGHATLYWYQQILGQGPKLLIQFQNNGVVDDSQLPKDRFSAERLKGVDSTLKIQPAKLEDSAVYLCASSRQGGNTEAFFGQGTRLTVV.

The chain uses TRBV14 and TRBJ2-7; 16 bases agree with TRBD2. V trimming: 3 bases; J trimming: 3 bases; junction bases outside the gene matches: 2. Germline assignment: CDR1 SGHDN and CDR2 FVKESK. The CDR3 extends over 16 amino acids. CDR3 region: CASSQGLAGGIYEQYF. CDR3 sequence (DNA): TGTGCCAGCAGCCAGGGACTAGCGGGGGGGATCTACGAGCAGTACTTC.

The rearrangement joins TRBV7-2 to TRBJ2-2; tentatively, D is TRBD2 (7 bases). CDR1 is SGHTA and CDR2 is FQGNSA in the germline V gene. The V end lost 5 bases, the J end lost 7 bases, and 26 bases lay between the germline ends. This CDR3 has 18 amino acids. The CDR3 sequence is CASSPGDGRGGRIGELFF. The CDR3 DNA reads as TGTGCCAGCAGCCCGGGGGATGGGAGGGGGGGCCGGATCGGGGAGCTGTTTTTT.

This clone was observed a few times. The chain couples TRBV7-9 to TRBJ2-3; no reliable D call. V lost 5 bases, J lost 5 bases, and 11 bases lay in between. The CDR3 sequence is 13 residues long. Germline CDR1 and CDR2: SEHNR and FQNEAQ (reference sequence). The CDR3 loop reads CASSSSLGDTQYF. The DNA for the CDR3 is TGTGCCAGCAGCAGCTCCCTAGGAGATACGCAGTATTTT.

The chain carries TRBV11-2 and TRBJ2-5; the D gene is possibly TRBD1 (6 bases). Germline lookup yields CDR1 SGHAT and CDR2 FQNNGV. The CDR3 consists of 14 residues. Trimming cost V 6 bases and J 6 bases, with 17 bases left between them. CDR3 nucleotides: TGTGCCAGCAGACCGTTACAGGGACGGAAGACCCAGTACTTC. Translation: CASRPLQGRKTQYF.

This clone came up a few times. The chain employs TRBV7-9 and TRBJ1-1; 12 bases agree with TRBD1. The CDR3 is 15 residues long. Germline CDR1 reads SEHNR; CDR2 reads FQNEAQ (reference sequence). The ends lost 5 bases at V and 3 bases at J; junction bases unmatched: 4. The CDR3 loop reads CASSRGQGADTEAFF. The CDR3 nucleotides read TGTGCCAGCAGCAGGGGACAGGGGGCGGACACTGAAGCTTTCTTT.

This clone was seen more than once but under ten times. The V gene is TRBV6-1, the J gene TRBJ2-5; D call uncertain. Deletions cut 2 bases from V and 1 base from J, with 11 bases between. In germline, CDR1 is MNHNS, CDR2 SASEGT. CDR3 length: 15 amino acids. CDR3 nucleotide sequence: TGTGCCAGCAGTGAAATGGCAGCTAGCCAAGAGACCCAGTACTTC. Translating gives CASSEMAASQETQYF.

The chain is built from TRBV7-9 and TRBJ1-1; D gene unclear. Trimming pared 2 bases from V and 1 base from J, leaving 8 bases between. This CDR3 region has 14 residues. Germline CDR1 and CDR2: SEHNR and FQNEAQ (reference sequence). CDR3 DNA sequence: TGTGCCAGCAGCTTACGGGTGAGGAACACTGAAGCTTTCTTT. Its translation is CASSLRVRNTEAFF.

This clone appeared a few times. The V and J genes are TRBV6-6 and TRBJ1-1; tentative D call: TRBD1 (6 bases). The V gene's germline CDR1 is MNHNY and CDR2 SVGAGI (reference sequence). This CDR3 spans 15 amino acids. The germline V and J ends were trimmed by 8 bases and 4 bases, with 20 bases remaining between them. CDR3 in amino acids: CASSMPGGRGTEAFF. The CDR3 DNA is TGTGCCAGCTCTATGCCGGGGGGGCGAGGCACTGAAGCTTTCTTT.